One and the same sample provided the 24 T cell receptor beta chains below, sequenced in a study of T cells after yellow fever vaccination. MiXCR, applied by TCRdb to the 5' RACE reads, yields one record per CDR3 protein. The table shows 450,000 to 600,000 distinct CDR3 sequences, with around 16% occurring only once. This material consisted of PBMCs, taken 4 to 5 days after the first yellow fever vaccination. These receptors came from a man aged 18 to 29 who received the YFV17D yellow fever vaccine.

At least ten counts were recorded for this clonotype. The J gene is TRBJ2-1, the V gene TRBV29-1; a weak D match, TRBD1 (5 bases). The CDR3 runs 13 residues. Germline V gene lookup returns CDR1 SQVTM and CDR2 ANQGSEA. V dropped 7 bases and J dropped 9 bases, with 19 bases sitting between them. CDR3 coding DNA: TGCAGCGCCCCTTCTGGCAGGGATCGTGAGCAGTTCTTC. Translated: CSAPSGRDREQFF.

This clonotype was picked up a small number of times. The V and J genes are TRBV7-9 and TRBJ1-6; D gene unclear. Germline V gives CDR1 SEHNR, CDR2 FQNEAQ (reference sequence). The CDR3 contains 15 residues. V dropped 1 base and J dropped 4 bases, with 8 bases sitting between them. The CDR3 protein is CASSLVSGYNSPLHF. DNA of the CDR3: TGTGCCAGCAGCTTAGTATCGGGGTATAATTCACCCCTCCACTTT.

In this sample, this clonotype turned up a few times. The V gene is TRBV6-2 or TRBV6-3, the J gene TRBJ2-5; 7 nucleotides line up with TRBD1. This CDR3 spans 15 amino acids. In germline, CDR1 is MNHEY, CDR2 SVGEGT. The V segment lost 2 bases and the J segment 4 bases; nucleotides outside the gene matches: 7. CDR3 in amino acids: CASSYVSTGSETQYF. Written as DNA, the CDR3 is TGTGCCAGCAGTTACGTCTCGACAGGGTCAGAGACCCAGTACTTC.

The rearrangement joins TRBV6-1 to TRBJ2-1; 11 bases are a match to TRBD2. The CDR3 is made up of 15 amino acids. Germline trimming cut 6 bases from V and 4 bases from J; bases unmatched to any gene: 5. The germline gives CDR1 MNHNS, CDR2 SASEGT. The CDR3 nucleotides are TGTGCCAGCAGGACGACTAGCGGGACATACAATGAGCAGTTCTTC. Its protein is CASRTTSGTYNEQFF.

This clonotype was counted between two and nine times. The J gene is TRBJ2-1, the V gene TRBV18, with D possibly matching TRBD2 (6 bases). The germline V and J ends were trimmed by 3 bases and 4 bases, with 16 bases remaining between them. Germline V gene sequence: CDR1 KGHSH, CDR2 LQKENI. This CDR3 has 16 amino acids. CDR3 nucleotides: TGTGCCAGCTCACCGCCTGGGCGGGGCCTTTACAATGAGCAGTTCTTC. This translates into CASSPPGRGLYNEQFF.

This clonotype came up a few times. This chain connects TRBV7-2 to TRBJ1-1, with D possibly matching TRBD1 (5 bases). The length of the CDR3 is 15 residues. Germline V lookup: CDR1 SGHTA, CDR2 FQGNSA. V was shortened by 7 bases and J by 4 bases, with 19 bases between the two germline ends. CDR3 nucleotide sequence: TGTGCCAGCATCCTTAGGCCAGGGTTAGGCACTGAAGCTTTCTTT. This codes for CASILRPGLGTEAFF.

The V gene is TRBV12-3 or TRBV12-4, the J gene TRBJ1-1; D remains ambiguous. The CDR3 contains 14 residues. Trimming cost V 6 bases and J 4 bases, with 15 bases left between them. The CDR3 loop is CASSHRAQGTEAFF. The CDR3 DNA sequence: TGTGCCAGCAGCCACAGAGCCCAAGGCACTGAAGCTTTCTTT.

This chain joins TRBV9 and TRBJ2-4; D remains ambiguous. This CDR3 comprises 14 residues. Germline CDR1 and CDR2: SGDLS and YYNGEE. Trimming left V 3 bases short and J 1 base short, with 8 bases between. CDR3 nucleotide sequence: TGTGCCAGCAGCGCCCTGGACGCCAAAAACATTCAGTACTTC. It yields the protein CASSALDAKNIQYF.

This clonotype was observed at least ten times. The chain links TRBV12-3 or TRBV12-4 to TRBJ1-1; a possible D gene is TRBD1 (6 bases). The CDR3 is 14 residues long. V was pared by 2 bases and J by 4 bases, with 11 bases between. CDR3 nucleotides: TGTGCCAGCAGTTTAATACAGGGATCCACTGAAGCTTTCTTT. Its translation is CASSLIQGSTEAFF.

Only a few counts were recorded for this clonotype. The chain has TRBV25-1 and TRBJ2-2, with 8 bases aligning to TRBD1. CDR3 length: 17 amino acids. Germline-derived CDR1 and CDR2 are MGHDK and SYGVNS. V shed 7 bases, J shed 0 bases, and the junction held 10 bases outside the gene matches. CDR3 sequence reads: CASTAQKDRANTGELFF. Here the CDR3 DNA reads TGTGCCAGCACCGCCCAAAAGGACAGGGCGAACACCGGGGAGCTGTTTTTT. The complete variable domain, with remaining parts taken from reference TRBV25-1 and TRBJ2-2, reads EADIYQTPRYLVIGTGKKITLECSQTMGHDKMYWYQQDPGMELHLIHYSYGVNSTEKGDLSSESTVSRIRTEHFPLTLESARPSHTSQYLCASTAQKDRANTGELFFGEGSRLTVL.

This clonotype came up a few times. The chain carries TRBV5-1 and TRBJ2-7, with 11 bases lining up with TRBD1. Looked up from germline, CDR1 is SGHRS and CDR2 is YFSETQ. The CDR3 contains 15 residues. V lost 4 bases to trimming and J lost 2 bases; unmatched junction nucleotides: 5. The CDR3 loop reads CASSLGTGGAYEQYV. The CDR3 DNA sequence: TGCGCCAGCAGCCTTGGGACAGGGGGAGCCTACGAGCAGTACGTC.

This clonotype has only a few counts. The genes are TRBV14 and TRBJ1-4; the D gene is possibly TRBD1 (5 bases). The V gene lost 1 base and the J gene lost 5 bases, with 17 bases spanning the gap. CDR1 SGHDN and CDR2 FVKESK come from the germline V gene. CDR3 size: 17 residues. CDR3 sequence: CASSQAAYRGKNEKLFF. In DNA form, the CDR3 reads TGTGCCAGCAGCCAAGCGGCGTACCGGGGGAAAAATGAAAAACTGTTTTTT.

This chain uses TRBV5-5 with TRBJ2-5; a weak D match, TRBD1 (5 bases). Germline V lookup: CDR1 SGHKS, CDR2 YYEKEE (reference sequence). The CDR3 length is 15 residues. The V gene lost 1 base and the J gene lost 5 bases, with 15 bases spanning the gap. The CDR3 loop reads CASSLYRTMGETQYF. As DNA, the CDR3 is TGTGCCAGCAGCTTGTACAGGACAATGGGGGAGACCCAGTACTTC.

The chain joins TRBV6-1 to TRBJ1-1; no clear D. V was cut by 8 bases and J by 2 bases, with 12 bases left in between. Germline CDR1 is MNHNS and CDR2 is SASEGT. The CDR3 extends over 13 amino acids. The CDR3 is CASRMFPNTEAFF. CDR3 bases: TGTGCCAGCCGTATGTTCCCAAACACTGAAGCTTTCTTT.

This chain uses TRBV4-1 with TRBJ2-2; maybe TRBD2 (6 bases). The CDR3 runs 16 residues. Germline V gives CDR1 MGHRA, CDR2 YSYEKL. The V and J ends lost 0 bases and 9 bases respectively, with 17 bases between them. The CDR3 is CASSQDWGEFDRELFF. CDR3 DNA sequence: TGCGCCAGCAGCCAAGATTGGGGGGAGTTCGACAGGGAGCTGTTTTTT.

V usage is TRBV4-1 and J usage is TRBJ2-2, with TRBD1 as a possible D gene (5 bases). Germline V gene sequence: CDR1 MGHRA, CDR2 YSYEKL. The ends were cut back, 1 base at V and 4 bases at J, with 13 bases in the middle. The CDR3 extends over 16 amino acids. Here the CDR3 reads CASSQVAGHSTGELFF. The DNA of the CDR3 is TGCGCCAGCAGCCAAGTGGCAGGGCATAGCACCGGGGAGCTGTTTTTT.

This clonotype was seen only a few times. The chain is built from TRBV7-3 and TRBJ1-6; 9 bases are shared with TRBD1. J gave up 10 bases and V 4 bases, and 2 bases lay outside the gene matches. The CDR3 totals 13 residues. The germline V gene has CDR1 SGHTA and CDR2 FQGTGA. For the CDR3, the DNA is TGTGCCAGCAGCTGGGACAGGGAGTCACCCCTCCACTTT. The encoded protein is CASSWDRESPLHF. The entire variable domain, with the rest obtained from reference TRBV7-3 and TRBJ1-6, is as follows: GAGVSQTPSNKVTEKGKYVELRCDPISGHTALYWYRQSLGQGPEFLIYFQGTGAADDSGLPNDRFFAVRPEGSVSTLKIQRTERGDSAVYLCASSWDRESPLHFGNGTRLTVT.

This clonotype has just a few counts. The chain is built from TRBV24-1 and TRBJ2-5; either TRBD1 or TRBD2 may fit D (5 bases each). The V gene lost 8 bases and the J gene lost 5 bases, with 20 bases spanning the gap. Per germline, CDR1 KGHDR and CDR2 SFDVKD. This CDR3 region has 15 residues. This chain's CDR3 is CATKPSQGRSETQYF. As DNA, the CDR3 is TGTGCCACCAAGCCCTCGCAGGGACGTAGCGAGACCCAGTACTTC.

V and J are TRBV5-1 and TRBJ1-4; D may be TRBD1 (5 bases). This CDR3 region has 15 residues. Germline assignment: CDR1 SGHRS and CDR2 YFSETQ. V was shortened by 1 base and J by 4 bases, with 11 bases between the two germline ends. For the CDR3, the DNA is TGCGCCAGCAGCTTGATAGGGGCAGATAATGAAAAACTGTTTTTT. Its translation: CASSLIGADNEKLFF.

The sample holds a few counts of this clonotype. The CDR3 DNA follows: TGTGCCAGCAGTAGGACAGTCAATAGCAAAAACATTCAGTACTTC. Protein product: CASSRTVNSKNIQYF. The chain is built from TRBV6-1 and TRBJ2-4; perhaps TRBD1 as D (6 bases). The CDR3 is made up of 15 amino acids. Germline V gives CDR1 MNHNS, CDR2 SASEGT. Trimming stripped 5 bases from V and 3 bases from J, with 14 bases between.

V usage is TRBV15 and J usage is TRBJ2-1, with D maybe TRBD1 (5 bases). Germline CDR1 reads LNHNV; CDR2 reads YYDKDF (reference sequence). The V end was cut by 2 bases, the J end by 0 bases, with 20 bases between. The CDR3 runs 19 residues. The CDR3 bases are TGTGCCACCAGCAGATTCGGGCAGCCAGGGTCGAGCTCCTACAATGAGCAGTTCTTC. Encoded protein: CATSRFGQPGSSSYNEQFF.

The CDR3 DNA reads as TGTGCCAGCTCACCCCATCCAAGAGATACGCAGTATTTT. Encoded protein: CASSPHPRDTQYF. This chain links TRBV18 with TRBJ2-3, with D hard to call. The CDR3 totals 13 residues. Germline V gives CDR1 KGHSH, CDR2 LQKENI. The V gene lost 3 bases and the J gene lost 5 bases, with 9 bases spanning the gap.

The rearrangement joins TRBV6-5 to TRBJ1-5; D is perhaps TRBD1 (5 bases). Between the trimmed V and J ends, which lost 2 bases and 1 base, there was a span of 9 bases. Germline V gene lookup returns CDR1 MNHEY and CDR2 SVGAGI. There are 15 residues in the CDR3. The CDR3 DNA follows: TGTGCCAGCAGTTACGACGGGGGGAGCAATCAGCCCCAGCATTTT. It translates to CASSYDGGSNQPQHF.

In its sample, this clonotype was seen a few times. This chain connects TRBV10-3 to TRBJ1-1; D ambiguous. Deletions cut 0 bases from V and 1 base from J, with 3 bases between. Germline V gene data show CDR1 as ENHRY and CDR2 as SYGVKD. This CDR3 is 13 amino acids long. Here the CDR3 reads CAISESRNTEAFF. CDR3 in DNA: TGTGCCATCAGTGAGTCGAGGAACACTGAAGCTTTCTTT.